The source of this T cell receptor beta chain is a study of cytomegalovirus exposure and HLA in healthy donors. PCR primers comprised 60 Vbeta and 13 Jbeta primers. The table came from immunoSEQ multiplex PCR; TCRdb's copy has only in-frame clones and leaves some out. The table has 100,000 to 150,000 clones, around 80% seen once. The CDR3 runs 16 residues. Germline CDR1 and CDR2: SGDLS and YYNGEE. The junction had 7 bases not matched to a gene; V was cut back by 0 bases and J by 5 bases. This chain links TRBV9 with TRBJ2-1; 8 bases are a match to TRBD2. This TCR derives from a woman aged 25 to 39 in good health and CMV-seronegative. The sequenced material came from PBMCs. The DNA for the CDR3 is TGTGCCAGCAGCGTAGGAGGCGGGACTAGGGACAATGAGCAGTTCTTC. Amino acid sequence: CASSVGGGTRDNEQFF. Drawing the rest from reference TRBV9 and TRBJ2-1, the complete variable domain is DSGVTQTPKHLITATGQRVTLRCSPRSGDLSVYWYQQSLDQGLQFLIQYYNGEERAKGNILERFSAQQFPDLHSELNLSSLELGDSALYFCASSVGGGTRDNEQFFGPGTRLTVL.